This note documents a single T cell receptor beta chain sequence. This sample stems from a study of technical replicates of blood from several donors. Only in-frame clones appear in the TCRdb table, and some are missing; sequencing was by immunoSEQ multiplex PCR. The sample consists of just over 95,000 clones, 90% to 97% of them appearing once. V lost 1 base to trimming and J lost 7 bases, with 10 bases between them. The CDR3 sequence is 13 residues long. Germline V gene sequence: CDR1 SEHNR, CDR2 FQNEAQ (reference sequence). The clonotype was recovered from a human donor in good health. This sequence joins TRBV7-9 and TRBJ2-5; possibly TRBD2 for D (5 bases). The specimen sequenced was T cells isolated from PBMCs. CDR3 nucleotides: TGTGCCAGCAGCTTAGACCCCGCGGGGACCCAGTACTTC. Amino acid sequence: CASSLDPAGTQYF.